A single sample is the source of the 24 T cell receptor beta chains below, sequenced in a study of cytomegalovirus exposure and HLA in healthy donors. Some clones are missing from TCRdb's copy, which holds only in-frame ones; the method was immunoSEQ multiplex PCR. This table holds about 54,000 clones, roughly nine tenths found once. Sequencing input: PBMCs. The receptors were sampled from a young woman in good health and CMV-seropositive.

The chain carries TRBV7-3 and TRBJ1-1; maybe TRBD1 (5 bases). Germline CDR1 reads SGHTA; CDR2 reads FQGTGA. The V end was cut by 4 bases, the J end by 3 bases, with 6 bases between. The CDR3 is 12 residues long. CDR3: CASSWGDTEAFF. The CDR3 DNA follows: TGTGCCAGCAGCTGGGGGGACACTGAAGCTTTCTTT.

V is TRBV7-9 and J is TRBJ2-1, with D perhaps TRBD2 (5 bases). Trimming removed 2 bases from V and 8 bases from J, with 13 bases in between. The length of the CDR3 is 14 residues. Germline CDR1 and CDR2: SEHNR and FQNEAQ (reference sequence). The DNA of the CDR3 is TGTGCCAGCAGCTTATCGGGGAGTTGGGATGAGCAGTTCTTC. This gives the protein CASSLSGSWDEQFF.

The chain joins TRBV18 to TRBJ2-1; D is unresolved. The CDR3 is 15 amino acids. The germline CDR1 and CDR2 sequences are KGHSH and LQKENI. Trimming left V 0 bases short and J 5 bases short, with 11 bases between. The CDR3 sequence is CASSPPLPPDNEQFF. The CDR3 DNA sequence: TGTGCCAGCTCACCACCTCTCCCTCCGGACAATGAGCAGTTCTTC.

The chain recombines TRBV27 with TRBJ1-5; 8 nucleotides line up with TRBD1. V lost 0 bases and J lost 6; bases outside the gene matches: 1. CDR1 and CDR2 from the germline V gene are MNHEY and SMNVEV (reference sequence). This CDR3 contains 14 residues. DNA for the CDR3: TGTGCCAGCAGTTTATCGACAGGGGCTCAGCCCCAGCATTTT. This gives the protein CASSLSTGAQPQHF.

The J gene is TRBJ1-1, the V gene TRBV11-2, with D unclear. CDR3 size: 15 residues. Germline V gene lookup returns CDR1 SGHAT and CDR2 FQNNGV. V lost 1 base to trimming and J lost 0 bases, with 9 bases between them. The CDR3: CASSLGRGLNTEAFF. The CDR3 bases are TGTGCCAGCAGCTTAGGGCGGGGATTGAACACTGAAGCTTTCTTT.

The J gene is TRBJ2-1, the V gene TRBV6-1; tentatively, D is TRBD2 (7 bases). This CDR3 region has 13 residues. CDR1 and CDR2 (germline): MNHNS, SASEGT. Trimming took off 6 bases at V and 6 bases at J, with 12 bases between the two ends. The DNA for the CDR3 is TGTGCCAGCAGGGGGGGGGCAATCAATGAGCAGTTCTTC. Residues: CASRGGAINEQFF.

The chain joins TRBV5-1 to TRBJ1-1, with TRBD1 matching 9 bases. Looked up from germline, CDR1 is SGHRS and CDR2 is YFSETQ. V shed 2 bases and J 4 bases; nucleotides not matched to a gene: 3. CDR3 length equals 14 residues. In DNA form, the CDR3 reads TGCGCCAGCAGCTTTGGGACAGGGAGCACTGAAGCTTTCTTT. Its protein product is CASSFGTGSTEAFF.

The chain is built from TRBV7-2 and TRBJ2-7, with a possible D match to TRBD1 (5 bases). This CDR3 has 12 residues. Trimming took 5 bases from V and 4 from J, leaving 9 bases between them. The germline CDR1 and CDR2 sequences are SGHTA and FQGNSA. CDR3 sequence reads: CASSRSGYEQYF. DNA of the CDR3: TGTGCCAGCAGCCGCTCAGGGTACGAGCAGTACTTC.

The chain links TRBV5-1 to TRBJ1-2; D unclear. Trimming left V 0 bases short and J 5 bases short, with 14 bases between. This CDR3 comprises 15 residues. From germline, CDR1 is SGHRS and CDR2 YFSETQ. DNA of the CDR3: TGCGCCAGCAGCTTGGGGGGAGAGGAAGTTTATGGCTACACCTTC. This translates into CASSLGGEEVYGYTF.

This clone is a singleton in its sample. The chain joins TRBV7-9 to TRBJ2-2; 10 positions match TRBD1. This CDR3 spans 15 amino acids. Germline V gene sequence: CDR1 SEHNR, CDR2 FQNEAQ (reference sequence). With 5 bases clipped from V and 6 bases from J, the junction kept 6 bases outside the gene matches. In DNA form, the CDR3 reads TGTGCCAGCAGCGGCGGGACAGGGGCTGCCGGGGAGCTGTTTTTT. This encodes CASSGGTGAAGELFF.

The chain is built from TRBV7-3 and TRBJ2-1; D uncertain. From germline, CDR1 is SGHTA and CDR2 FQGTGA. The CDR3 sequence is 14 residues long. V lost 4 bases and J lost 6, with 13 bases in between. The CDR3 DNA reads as TGTGCCAGCAGCTCAACCGATCTGCGCAATGAGCAGTTCTTC. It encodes CASSSTDLRNEQFF.

This CDR3 reads CASAHFQINPSGAENEQFF. The CDR3 DNA sequence: TGTGCCAGCGCCCACTTCCAAATTAACCCTAGCGGGGCGGAGAATGAGCAGTTCTTC. V and J are TRBV28 and TRBJ2-1; 9 positions agree with TRBD2. V lost 8 bases and J lost 7; bases outside the gene matches: 24. Germline CDR1 and CDR2: MDHEN and SYDVKM. This CDR3 has 19 residues.

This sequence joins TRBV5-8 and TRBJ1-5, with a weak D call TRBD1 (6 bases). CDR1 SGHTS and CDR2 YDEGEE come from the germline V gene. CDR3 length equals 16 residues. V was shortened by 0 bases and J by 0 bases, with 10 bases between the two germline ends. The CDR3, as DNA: TGTGCCAGCAGCTTGGTCGGGGGGCCTAGCAATCAGCCCCAGCATTTT. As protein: CASSLVGGPSNQPQHF.

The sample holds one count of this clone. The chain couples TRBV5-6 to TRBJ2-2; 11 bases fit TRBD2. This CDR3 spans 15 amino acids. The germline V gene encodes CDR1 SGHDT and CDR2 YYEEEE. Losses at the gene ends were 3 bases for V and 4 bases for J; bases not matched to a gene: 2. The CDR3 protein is CASSWGLAVTGELFF. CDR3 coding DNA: TGTGCCAGCAGCTGGGGACTAGCGGTCACCGGGGAGCTGTTTTTT.

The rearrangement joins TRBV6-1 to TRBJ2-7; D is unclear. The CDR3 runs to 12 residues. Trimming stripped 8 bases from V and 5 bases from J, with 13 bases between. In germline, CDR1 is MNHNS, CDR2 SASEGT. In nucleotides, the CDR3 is TGTGCCAGCGGCTCCAGGCTCGACGAGCAGTACTTC. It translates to CASGSRLDEQYF.

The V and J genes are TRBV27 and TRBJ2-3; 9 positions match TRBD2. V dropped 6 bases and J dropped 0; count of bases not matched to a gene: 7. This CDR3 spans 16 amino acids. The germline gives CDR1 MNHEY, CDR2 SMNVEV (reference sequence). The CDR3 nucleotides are TGTGCCAGCAGGGAAGCGGGGGGAACTAGCACAGATACGCAGTATTTT. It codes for CASREAGGTSTDTQYF.

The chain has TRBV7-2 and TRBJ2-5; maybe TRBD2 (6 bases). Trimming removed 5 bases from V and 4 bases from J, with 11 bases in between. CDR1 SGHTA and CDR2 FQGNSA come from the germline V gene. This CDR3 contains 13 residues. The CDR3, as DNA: TGTGCCAGCAGCCTAGGGACTCGAGAGACCCAGTACTTC. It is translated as CASSLGTRETQYF.

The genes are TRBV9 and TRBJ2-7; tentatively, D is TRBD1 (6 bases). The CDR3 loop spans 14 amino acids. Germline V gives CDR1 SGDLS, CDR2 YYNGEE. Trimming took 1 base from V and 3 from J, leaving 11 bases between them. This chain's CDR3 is CASSVSQQGYEQYF. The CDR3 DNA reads TGTGCCAGCAGCGTATCTCAACAGGGCTACGAGCAGTACTTC.

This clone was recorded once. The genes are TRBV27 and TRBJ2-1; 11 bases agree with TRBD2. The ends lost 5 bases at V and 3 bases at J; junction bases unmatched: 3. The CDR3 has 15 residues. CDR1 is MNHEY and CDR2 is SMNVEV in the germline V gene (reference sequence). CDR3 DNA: TGTGCCAGCAGTGTACTAGCGGGGGACTACAATGAGCAGTTCTTC. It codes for CASSVLAGDYNEQFF.

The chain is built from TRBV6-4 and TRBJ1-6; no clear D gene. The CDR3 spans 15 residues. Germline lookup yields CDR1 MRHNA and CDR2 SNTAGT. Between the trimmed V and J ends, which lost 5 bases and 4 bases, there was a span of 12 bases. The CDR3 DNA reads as TGTGCCAGCAGTTCAGAGGCAACTTATAATTCACCCCTCCACTTT. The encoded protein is CASSSEATYNSPLHF.

CDR3 sequence: CASISDTQAYNEQFF. For the CDR3, the DNA is TGTGCCAGCATCTCGGACACCCAGGCCTACAATGAGCAGTTCTTC. The rearrangement joins TRBV7-6 to TRBJ2-1, with D perhaps matching TRBD1 (5 bases). Per the germline V gene, CDR1 is SGHVS and CDR2 is FNYEAQ. The V end was cut by 7 bases, the J end by 2 bases, with 15 bases between. This CDR3 is 15 amino acids long.

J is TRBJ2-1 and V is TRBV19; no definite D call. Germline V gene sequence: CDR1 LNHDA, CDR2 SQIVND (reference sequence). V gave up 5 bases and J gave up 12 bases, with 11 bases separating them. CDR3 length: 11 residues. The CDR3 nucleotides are TGTGCCAGTAGTGCCCGTTATAGGCAGTTCTTC. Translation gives CASSARYRQFF. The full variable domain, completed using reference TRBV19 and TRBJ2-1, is DGGITQSPKYLFRKEGQNVTLSCEQNLNHDAMYWYRQDPGQGLRLIYYSQIVNDFQKGDIAEGYSVSREKKESFPLTVTSAQKNPTAFYLCASSARYRQFFGPGTRLTVL.

The CDR3 region is CASSSSGGNEQFF. As DNA, the CDR3 is TGTGCCAGTAGTAGCTCGGGGGGAAATGAGCAGTTCTTC. This chain joins TRBV19 and TRBJ2-1, with 7 positions matching TRBD2. Germline-derived CDR1 and CDR2 are LNHDA and SQIVND (reference sequence). CDR3 length: 13 amino acids. The J segment lost 7 bases and the V segment lost 4 bases, leaving 4 bases of the junction unmatched. Looking up the rest from reference TRBV19 and TRBJ2-1 gives the full variable domain: DGGITQSPKYLFRKEGQNVTLSCEQNLNHDAMYWYRQDPGQGLRLIYYSQIVNDFQKGDIAEGYSVSREKKESFPLTVTSAQKNPTAFYLCASSSSGGNEQFFGPGTRLTVL.

The CDR3: CASSPTLLVGEKLFF. CDR3 DNA sequence: TGTGCCAGCTCACCAACCTTACTCGTGGGCGAAAAACTGTTTTTT. The chain has TRBV18 and TRBJ1-4, with D unclear. This CDR3 is 15 amino acids long. V lost 2 bases to trimming and J lost 8 bases, with 15 bases between them. Per the germline V gene, CDR1 is KGHSH and CDR2 is LQKENI. Full variable domain (outside the CDR3, taken from reference TRBV18 and TRBJ1-4): NAGVMQNPRHLVRRRGQEARLRCSPMKGHSHVYWYRQLPEEGLKFMVYLQKENIIDESGMPKERFSAEFPKEGPSILRIQQVVRGDSAAYFCASSPTLLVGEKLFFGSGTQLSVL.